The rows below give T cell receptor beta chains drawn from one sample of a study of vaccination and CD4 T cells after COVID-19. These receptors' targets are unknown. TCRdb ran MiXCR on the PCR reads and lists one entry per CDR3 protein. The table records about 16,000 distinct CDR3 sequences, around 47% of them present only once. The specimen sequenced was CD4+ T cells from blood, cultured in vitro. These receptors all stem from a human donor who had recovered from COVID-19. Both conserved end residues are trimmed from each CDR3.

TRBV11-2,TRBJ2-5,ASSLGNHDRALWETQY
TRBV6-5,TRBJ2-3,ASSSPPTGTDTQY
TRBV6-1,TRBJ2-3,ASSPLAGGTDTQY
TRBV5-4,TRBJ2-7,ASSLFSGTGTSEQY
TRBV6-2/TRBV6-3,TRBJ1-5,ASSRTGGYSNQPQH
TRBV20-1,TRBJ2-7,SARDQVAGEDL
TRBV5-8,TRBJ1-6,ASSLDGNSPLH
TRBV7-9,TRBJ1-1,ASSPRGRRTEAF
TRBV6-5,TRBJ2-5,ASSYGLGETQY
TRBV6-1,TRBJ1-3,ASSGGAPAGNTIY
TRBV5-8,TRBJ1-3,ASSMGLRSGNTIY
TRBV6-2/TRBV6-3,TRBJ2-4,ASRAHRLAGGIETKNIQY
TRBV6-1,TRBJ2-1,ASSRITSRSLAQF
TRBV5-5,TRBJ1-2,ASSATTGGGGYT
TRBV7-9,TRBJ1-5,ASSYQGNQPQH
TRBV6-1,TRBJ1-6,ASSKGTVNSPLH
TRBV2,TRBJ2-5,ASKTAIQETQY
TRBV12-3/TRBV12-4,TRBJ1-2,ASSFGVTPLYGYT
TRBV28,TRBJ2-5,ASSLPGRETQY
TRBV11-2,TRBJ2-5,ASSYSLNRDQETQY
TRBV6-1,TRBJ2-5,ASSPHGGASEETQY
TRBV30,TRBJ2-5,AWSVVGETQY
TRBV6-2/TRBV6-3,TRBJ2-7,ASSYSMSEQY
TRBV20-1,TRBJ2-7,SARRGGGQYEQY
TRBV18,TRBJ2-7,ASSYYRGYEQY
TRBV19,TRBJ1-5,ASSTGQVNQPQH
TRBV20-1,TRBJ2-1,SAAYLLLPYNEQF
TRBV5-4,TRBJ2-1,ASSLGGSSYNEQF
TRBV20-1,TRBJ1-2,SAWGGFRENGYT
TRBV30,TRBJ2-3,AWSLYEADTQY
TRBV20-1,TRBJ2-7,SASGQGGGEQY
TRBV20-1,TRBJ2-7,SAPTTRYEQY
TRBV4-3,TRBJ1-1,ASSLNRGAGAF
TRBV7-2,TRBJ2-7,ASSLAAGSTSGAYEQY
TRBV2,TRBJ2-5,ASAPGTGEETQY
TRBV6-1,TRBJ2-5,ASSLDRGEETQY
TRBV2,TRBJ2-2,ASSPLGPGELF
TRBV20-1,TRBJ2-7,SARSGAPYEQY
TRBV15,TRBJ2-2,ATSTGANTGELF
TRBV6-1,TRBJ2-5,ASSRQVQETQY
TRBV12-3/TRBV12-4,TRBJ2-3,ASSPGGRDTQY
TRBV18,TRBJ1-1,ASSPRPIEAF
TRBV20-1,TRBJ1-6,SARDLGGLTPYNSPLH
TRBV12-3/TRBV12-4,TRBJ2-3,ASSPIRKLAGGLTDTQY
TRBV7-8,TRBJ2-6,ASSTGQGAYGANVLT
TRBV5-1,TRBJ2-1,ASSLVVAGGGDEQF
TRBV28,TRBJ1-1,ASRSQGDTEAF
TRBV25-1,TRBJ2-2,ASSPGLAGGPSTGELF
TRBV15,TRBJ2-4,ATSGEGPWVAKNIQY
TRBV20-1,TRBJ2-3,SAWGLAGLTDTQY
TRBV7-9,TRBJ2-7,ASSLTDLASYEQY
TRBV10-2,TRBJ2-5,ASSEPGQETQY
TRBV2,TRBJ2-5,ASSEWRARKTQY
TRBV7-9,TRBJ2-5,ASSFLGGRREETQY
TRBV19,TRBJ1-1,ASSMGFAAGVLDTEAF
TRBV20-1,TRBJ1-4,SARWVQGHRPNEKLF
TRBV28,TRBJ1-2,ASSFPVTVRYGYT